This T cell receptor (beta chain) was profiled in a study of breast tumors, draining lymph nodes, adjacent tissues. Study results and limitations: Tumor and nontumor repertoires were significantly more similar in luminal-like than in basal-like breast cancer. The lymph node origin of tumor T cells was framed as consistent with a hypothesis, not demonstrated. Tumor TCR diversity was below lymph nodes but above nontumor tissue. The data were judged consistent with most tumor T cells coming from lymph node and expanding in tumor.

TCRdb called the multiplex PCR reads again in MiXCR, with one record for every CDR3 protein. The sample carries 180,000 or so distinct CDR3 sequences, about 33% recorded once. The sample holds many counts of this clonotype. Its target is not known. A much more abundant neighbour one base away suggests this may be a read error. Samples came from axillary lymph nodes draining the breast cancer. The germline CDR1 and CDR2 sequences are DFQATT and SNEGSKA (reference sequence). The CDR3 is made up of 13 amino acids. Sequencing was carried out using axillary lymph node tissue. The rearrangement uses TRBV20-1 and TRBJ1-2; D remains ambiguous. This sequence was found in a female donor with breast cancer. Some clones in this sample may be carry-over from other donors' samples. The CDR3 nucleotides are TGCAGTGCCCACGATAGGGTAAACTATGCCTACACCTTC. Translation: CSAHDRVNYAYTF.